Following are 10 T cell receptor beta chains from one sample sequenced in a study of shared clonotypes between healthy human individuals. The data were produced by immunoSEQ multiplex PCR, yet TCRdb's version contains in-frame clones alone and is incomplete. This table has around 100,000 clones, approximately 70% appearing once. The sample taken for sequencing was memory CD8+ T cells sorted from blood. Subset here: CD45RO+ cells pooled with CCR7-negative TemRA cells. These receptors all come from a woman aged 30 to 39 in good health.

The chain recombines TRBV14 with TRBJ2-5, with no clear D. V was shortened by 0 bases and J by 0 bases, with 14 bases between the two germline ends. Germline V CDR1 and CDR2: SGHDN, FVKESK. The CDR3 spans 17 residues. CDR3 bases: TGTGCCAGCAGCCAAGAAAGGCTCCCCCTGTACCAAGAGACCCAGTACTTC. Protein: CASSQERLPLYQETQYF.

The genes are TRBV29-1 and TRBJ1-1; 7 bases are shared with TRBD1. The germline V gene encodes CDR1 SQVTM and CDR2 ANQGSEA. V dropped 4 bases and J dropped 7; count of bases not matched to a gene: 6. CDR3 size: 12 residues. CDR3 coding DNA: TGCAGCGTTGGGGACGGACAGGTTGAAGCTTTCTTT. Translation gives CSVGDGQVEAFF.

This clone was recorded a few times. The rearrangement uses TRBV7-8 and TRBJ1-2; 10 bases map to TRBD1. CDR1 and CDR2 (germline): SGHVS, FQNEAQ. The V and J ends lost 5 bases and 7 bases, in that order; junction bases with no gene match: 4. CDR3 length: 13 amino acids. CDR3 loop: CASSLRTGGGYTF. CDR3 sequence (DNA): TGTGCCAGCAGCCTCAGGACAGGGGGTGGCTACACCTTC.

The V call is TRBV28, the J call TRBJ2-5, with 8 bases identical to TRBD1. The J call may not be correct, given that the DNA end is closer to TRBJ2-7. CDR1 and CDR2 (germline): MDHEN, SYDVKM. This CDR3 spans 12 amino acids. CDR3 in amino acids: CASSLGTGEQYF. The CDR3 DNA reads as TGTGCCAGCAGCCTCGGGACAGGCGAGCAGTACTTC.

This clone is labeled medium-sized (0.01 to 0.1%). The chain carries TRBV27 and TRBJ2-1, with 12 bases that match TRBD2. This CDR3 region has 19 residues. J was trimmed by 0 bases and V by 6 bases; bases with no gene match: 12. In germline, CDR1 is MNHEY, CDR2 SMNVEV (reference sequence). DNA of the CDR3: TGTGCCAGCAGCCTCTCCCTCCCTAGCGGGAGGGCCTCCTACAATGAGCAGTTCTTC. Amino acid sequence: CASSLSLPSGRASYNEQFF.

The V and J genes are TRBV2 and TRBJ1-5; 8 bases are a match to TRBD1. Trimming at V came to 7 bases and at J to 4 bases, leaving 12 bases not matched to a gene. Germline V gives CDR1 SNHLY, CDR2 FYNNEI. This CDR3 has 16 amino acids. The CDR3, as DNA: TGTGCCAGCAATCGGGCCGGACAGGGTTTTAATCAGCCCCAGCATTTT. Residues: CASNRAGQGFNQPQHF.

The chain is built from TRBV7-8 and TRBJ2-7; TRBD1 might be the D (6 bases). The CDR3 has 15 residues. Germline V gives CDR1 SGHVS, CDR2 FQNEAQ. V was shortened by 4 bases and J by 2 bases, with 15 bases between the two germline ends. CDR3 nucleotide sequence: TGTGCCAGCAGCTCAACAGGGCCGGAAACCTACGAGCAGTACTTC. Translating it yields CASSSTGPETYEQYF.

Ten or more counts support this clone. The chain couples TRBV19 to TRBJ2-1, with 7 nucleotides matching TRBD2. CDR1 and CDR2 from the germline V gene are LNHDA and SQIVND (reference sequence). CDR3 size: 15 residues. V was pared by 4 bases and J by 3 bases, with 6 bases of the junction left unmatched. The DNA of the CDR3 is TGTGCCAGTAGTACAAGGAGCGGGGTCTACAATGAGCAGTTCTTC. Protein sequence: CASSTRSGVYNEQFF.

The CDR3 nucleotides are TGTGCCAGCAGTTTCGGAGGGACCATCTCCTACGAGCAGTACTTC. It is translated as CASSFGGTISYEQYF. The chain uses TRBV27 and TRBJ2-7, with D perhaps matching TRBD2 (6 bases). Germline V gene sequence: CDR1 MNHEY, CDR2 SMNVEV (reference sequence). The ends were cut back, 3 bases at V and 0 bases at J, with 12 bases in the middle. The CDR3 contains 15 residues.

The genes are TRBV6-6 and TRBJ2-7; D not certain. The CDR3 is 15 residues long. CDR1 and CDR2 (germline): MNHNY, SVGAGI (reference sequence). Trimming shortened V by 0 bases and J by 3 bases, and 12 bases separated the two germline ends. Here the CDR3 DNA reads TGTGCCAGCAGTTACTCGAATTTGGGAAGCTACGAGCAGTACTTC. Translating it yields CASSYSNLGSYEQYF.